One sample yielded the 10 T cell receptor beta chains listed below, sequenced in a study of early T cells in non-severe SARS-CoV-2 infection. MiXCR was run by TCRdb on the 5' RACE reads, yielding one entry per CDR3 protein. This sample has more than 95,000 distinct CDR3 sequences, with more than 13% found just once. Sequencing was carried out using whole blood. These receptors were taken from an adult who was a healthcare worker with PCR-confirmed SARS-CoV-2 infection or an uninfected control (not recorded which).

The rearrangement uses TRBV5-1 and TRBJ2-3; tentative D call: TRBD1 (5 bases). This CDR3 is 15 amino acids long. V lost 4 bases and J lost 5, with 17 bases in between. Germline lookup yields CDR1 SGHRS and CDR2 YFSETQ. CDR3 residues: CASSTQVLRGDTQYF. The CDR3 nucleotides are TGCGCCAGCAGCACCCAGGTGTTAAGGGGAGATACGCAGTATTTT.

The sample holds one count of this clonotype. This chain links TRBV19 with TRBJ2-5; D uncertain. The germline V and J ends were trimmed by 4 bases and 3 bases, with 6 bases remaining between them. This CDR3 contains 12 residues. From germline, CDR1 is LNHDA and CDR2 SQIVND (reference sequence). Written as DNA, the CDR3 is TGTGCCAGTAGTAGGAGAAAAGAGACCCAGTACTTC. Protein product: CASSRRKETQYF.

This clonotype was found a few times. The rearrangement uses TRBV12-3 or TRBV12-4 and TRBJ2-5, with D possibly being TRBD1 or TRBD2 (5 bases each). With 6 bases removed from V and 10 bases from J, the gap between germline ends came to 27 bases. The CDR3 totals 16 residues. The CDR3 is CASSQGTGLGERNQYF. CDR3 DNA sequence: TGTGCCAGCAGCCAAGGGACGGGCCTAGGAGAGAGGAACCAGTACTTC.

The V and J genes are TRBV3-1 and TRBJ1-2, with unresolved D. Germline-derived CDR1 and CDR2 are LGHDT and YNNKEL (reference sequence). The germline V and J ends were trimmed by 0 bases and 7 bases, with 9 bases remaining between them. The CDR3 spans 13 residues. For the CDR3, the DNA is TGTGCCAGCAGCCAAGAAGGGAGGTTTGGCTACACCTTC. Translating it yields CASSQEGRFGYTF.

This clonotype has more than one count but fewer than ten. This rearrangement joins TRBV6-2 or TRBV6-3 to TRBJ2-7, with 11 bases matching TRBD2. With V trimmed by 2 bases and J by 6 bases, 6 bases remained unmatched. The CDR3 runs 15 residues. Germline-derived CDR1 and CDR2 are MNHEY and SVGEGT. The CDR3 here is CASSYVTSGGREQYF. The CDR3 DNA reads as TGTGCCAGCAGTTACGTAACTAGCGGGGGCCGCGAGCAGTACTTC.

The chain employs TRBV9 and TRBJ2-1; D unclear. The V end was cut by 1 base, the J end by 3 bases, with 20 bases between. Germline loops: CDR1 SGDLS, CDR2 YYNGEE. The CDR3 is 18 amino acids. The CDR3 DNA reads as TGTGCCAGCAGCGTAAGCTCGGTCCCATCACGTGGCTACAATGAGCAGTTCTTC. Its translation: CASSVSSVPSRGYNEQFF.

This sequence joins TRBV20-1 and TRBJ1-4, with D uncertain. V was pared by 5 bases and J by 8 bases, with 12 bases between. Germline CDR1 and CDR2: DFQATT and SNEGSKA (reference sequence). There are 12 residues in the CDR3. CDR3 loop: CSASGQSEKLFF. The CDR3, as DNA: TGCAGTGCTTCTGGGCAGAGCGAAAAACTGTTTTTT.

There are a few counts of this clonotype. This chain joins TRBV18 and TRBJ1-3, with D uncertain. Germline values: CDR1 KGHSH, CDR2 LQKENI. V gave up 6 bases and J gave up 0 bases, with 15 bases separating them. This CDR3 is 16 amino acids long. CDR3 region: CASSRSSVDSGNTIYF. DNA of the CDR3: TGTGCCAGCTCGCGCTCTTCAGTAGACTCTGGAAACACCATATATTTT.

The V and J genes are TRBV2 and TRBJ2-1; 8 nucleotides line up with TRBD1. Trimming at V came to 8 bases and at J to 4 bases, leaving 4 bases not matched to a gene. Germline values: CDR1 SNHLY, CDR2 FYNNEI. CDR3 length: 13 residues. For the CDR3, the DNA is TGTGCCAGCGGCCAGGGGGCTTACAATGAGCAGTTCTTC. Translated, it gives CASGQGAYNEQFF.

Of note for this clonotype: This may arise from a read error, as a much more abundant clone is one base away. V gene TRBV29-1 combines with J gene TRBJ2-3; D not certain. In germline, CDR1 is SQVTM, CDR2 ANQGSEA. This CDR3 is 10 amino acids long. Here the CDR3 reads CSTSTDTQYF. The CDR3 nucleotides are TGCAGTACTAGCACAGATACGCAGTATTTT.